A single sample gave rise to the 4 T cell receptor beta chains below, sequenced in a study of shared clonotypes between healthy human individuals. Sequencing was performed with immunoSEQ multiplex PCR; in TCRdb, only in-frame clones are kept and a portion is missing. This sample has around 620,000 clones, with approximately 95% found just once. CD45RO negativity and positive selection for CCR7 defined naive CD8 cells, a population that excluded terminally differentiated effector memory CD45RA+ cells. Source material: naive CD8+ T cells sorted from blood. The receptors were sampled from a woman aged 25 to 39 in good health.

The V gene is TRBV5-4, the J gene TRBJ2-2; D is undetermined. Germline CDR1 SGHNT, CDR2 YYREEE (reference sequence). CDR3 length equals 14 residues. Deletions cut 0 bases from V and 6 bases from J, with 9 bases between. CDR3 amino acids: CASSLAVSPGELFF. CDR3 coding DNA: TGTGCCAGCAGCTTGGCCGTCTCCCCCGGGGAGCTGTTTTTT.

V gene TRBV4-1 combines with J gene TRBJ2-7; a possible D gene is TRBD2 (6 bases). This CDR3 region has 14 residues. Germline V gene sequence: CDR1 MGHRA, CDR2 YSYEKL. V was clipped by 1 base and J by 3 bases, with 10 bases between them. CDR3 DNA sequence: TGCGCCAGCAGCCAAGTAGCGGAGAGCTACGAGCAGTACTTC. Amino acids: CASSQVAESYEQYF.

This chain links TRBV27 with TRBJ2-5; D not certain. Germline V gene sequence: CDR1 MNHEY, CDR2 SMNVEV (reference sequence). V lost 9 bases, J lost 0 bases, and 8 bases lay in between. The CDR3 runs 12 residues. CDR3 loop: CASTDHQETQYF. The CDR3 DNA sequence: TGTGCCAGTACGGACCACCAAGAGACCCAGTACTTC.

The CDR3: CASSAPASGGDTQYF. CDR3 bases: TGTGCCAGCAGTGCCCCCGCTAGCGGGGGGGATACGCAGTATTTT. This chain joins TRBV6-1 and TRBJ2-3, with TRBD2 matching 11 bases. The CDR3 has 15 residues. V lost 4 bases to trimming and J lost 6 bases; unmatched junction nucleotides: 6. CDR1 and CDR2 (germline): MNHNS, SASEGT.